The 13 T cell receptor beta chains below all came from one sample that was sequenced in a study of cytomegalovirus exposure and HLA in healthy donors (dated by TCRdb to about 2017). To prepare the library, the immunoSEQ multiplex PCR assay was applied. For the multiplex PCR, a mixture combining 60 forward primers for TCR Vbeta segments and 13 reverse primers for TCR Jbeta segments was used. TCRdb provides this immuneACCESS table in a form limited to in-frame rearrangements. Some clones are lacking; in checked studies, under half of them reflect an unresolved V gene, and why the rest are absent is not known. The sample includes 130,000 to 150,000 clones, with roughly three quarters observed a single time. The ten biggest clones cover 4.9% of the sample. Material for sequencing was PBMCs. These receptors were obtained from a woman aged 50 to 60 in good health and CMV-seronegative.

The V and J genes are TRBV2 and TRBJ2-7; possible D gene TRBD1, 5 bases. Germline V gene sequence: CDR1 SNHLY, CDR2 FYNNEI. The length of the CDR3 is 13 residues. Trimming stripped 5 bases from V and 3 bases from J, with 11 bases between. This chain's CDR3 is CASSKPTVYEQYF. The CDR3 nucleotides are TGTGCCAGCAGTAAACCGACAGTCTACGAGCAGTACTTC.

The V gene is TRBV5-1, the J gene TRBJ2-7; tentatively, D is TRBD1 (6 bases). Looked up from germline, CDR1 is SGHRS and CDR2 is YFSETQ. The CDR3 is 14 residues long. Trimming shortened V by 4 bases and J by 5 bases, and 16 bases separated the two germline ends. CDR3 in DNA: TGCGCCAGCAGCCCGAATGGGGGCTACAACGAGCAGTACTTC. Protein sequence: CASSPNGGYNEQYF.

Only a few counts were recorded for this clone. The junction and the germline gene differ at one end; a read error may be behind it. V is TRBV7-7 and J is TRBJ1-1; 9 bases line up with TRBD1. There are 14 residues in the CDR3. From germline, CDR1 is SSHAT and CDR2 FNYEAQ (reference sequence). The CDR3 DNA is TGTGCTAGCAGCTTGTGGACAGGGGTCCCTGAAGCTTTCTTT. It encodes CASSLWTGVPEAFF.

The chain recombines TRBV7-8 with TRBJ2-5; the D gene is possibly TRBD2 (5 bases). This CDR3 spans 14 amino acids. The germline V and J ends were trimmed by 2 bases and 5 bases, with 12 bases remaining between them. Per germline, CDR1 SGHVS and CDR2 FQNEAQ. CDR3 sequence reads: CASSLNEGPETQYF. CDR3 in DNA: TGTGCCAGCAGCTTAAACGAGGGCCCCGAGACCCAGTACTTC.

The chain's CDR3 is CASSDSAGEADTQYF. The CDR3 DNA reads as TGTGCCAGCAGTGACTCAGCGGGGGAGGCAGATACGCAGTATTTT. The V call is TRBV6-4, the J call TRBJ2-3; 8 positions agree with TRBD2. Germline CDR1 MRHNA, CDR2 SNTAGT. This CDR3 has 15 amino acids. V lost 0 bases, J lost 4 bases, and 3 bases stayed unmatched.

CDR3 DNA sequence: TGTGCCAGTACCCCGCGGACAGGAGGAAGTGAGGCTTTCTTT. Translated: CASTPRTGGSEAFF. V and J are TRBV19 and TRBJ1-1; TRBD1 matches at 7 bases. CDR3 length: 14 residues. Germline CDR1 LNHDA, CDR2 SQIVND (reference sequence). The trim removed 7 bases at V and 11 bases at J, leaving 16 bases unmatched.

This sequence joins TRBV4-3 and TRBJ2-7; TRBD1 matches 10 bases. J was trimmed by 4 bases and V by 1 base; bases with no gene match: 7. This CDR3 has 16 amino acids. Germline V gives CDR1 LGHNA, CDR2 YSLEER. The chain's CDR3 is CASSQGATGGFYEQYF. CDR3 nucleotide sequence: TGCGCCAGCAGCCAAGGCGCGACAGGGGGCTTTTACGAGCAGTACTTC.

The chain combines TRBV18 with TRBJ2-7; TRBD2 is a possible D gene (6 bases). The CDR3 is 14 residues long. CDR1 is KGHSH and CDR2 is LQKENI in the germline V gene. V was trimmed by 3 bases and J by 4 bases, leaving 13 bases between them. In DNA form, the CDR3 reads TGTGCCAGCTCACCCCAGGAGGGAGGATACGAGCAGTACTTC. Protein: CASSPQEGGYEQYF.

The chain has TRBV6-1 and TRBJ2-5; no firm D call. The germline V gene encodes CDR1 MNHNS and CDR2 SASEGT. This CDR3 spans 14 amino acids. Deletions cut 7 bases from V and 7 bases from J, with 19 bases between. CDR3 loop: CASNPGTDYGTQYF. For the CDR3, the DNA is TGTGCCAGCAACCCAGGAACAGATTATGGGACCCAGTACTTC.

The chain links TRBV29-1 to TRBJ1-1; D is possibly TRBD1 (5 bases). With 3 bases removed from V and 3 bases from J, the gap between germline ends came to 8 bases. Looked up from germline, CDR1 is SQVTM and CDR2 is ANQGSEA. This CDR3 contains 12 residues. CDR3 residues: CSVEPGYTEAFF. CDR3 bases: TGCAGCGTTGAGCCAGGGTACACTGAAGCTTTCTTT.

As regards this clone: This specimen includes other DNA sequences encoding the same CDR3. V and J are TRBV4-3 and TRBJ1-6; D uncertain. The germline V and J ends were trimmed by 1 base and 8 bases, with 9 bases remaining between them. The length of the CDR3 is 14 residues. CDR1 and CDR2 (germline): LGHNA, YSLEER. The CDR3 spells CASSQGYSHSPLHF. CDR3 bases: TGCGCCAGCAGCCAAGGTTACTCGCATTCACCCCTCCACTTT.

This clone was picked up a small number of times. The V and J genes are TRBV10-2 and TRBJ2-5; D not resolved. V shed 4 bases and J shed 7 bases, with 4 bases lying between them. The CDR3 runs to 10 residues. Germline values: CDR1 WSHSY, CDR2 SAAADI. The CDR3 nucleotides are TGCGCCAGCAGTGGCGGGACCCAGTACTTC. Encoded protein: CASSGGTQYF.

The chain is built from TRBV30 and TRBJ1-2; 10 nucleotides line up with TRBD1. The CDR3 is 14 residues long. V lost 4 bases, J lost 6 bases, and 8 bases stayed unmatched. Germline lookup yields CDR1 GTSNPN and CDR2 SVGIG (reference sequence). CDR3 in amino acids: CAWTPLDRGHGYTF. In nucleotides, the CDR3 is TGTGCCTGGACCCCCCTCGACAGGGGGCATGGCTACACCTTC.